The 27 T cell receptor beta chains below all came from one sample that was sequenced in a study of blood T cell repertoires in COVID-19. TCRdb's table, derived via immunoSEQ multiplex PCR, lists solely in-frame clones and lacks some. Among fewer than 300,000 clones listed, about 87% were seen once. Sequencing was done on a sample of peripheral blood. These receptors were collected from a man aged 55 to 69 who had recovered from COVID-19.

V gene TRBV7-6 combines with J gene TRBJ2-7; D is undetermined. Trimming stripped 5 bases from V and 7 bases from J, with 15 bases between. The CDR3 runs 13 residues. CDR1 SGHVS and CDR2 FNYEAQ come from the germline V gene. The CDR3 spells CASSISPPREQYF. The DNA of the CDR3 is TGTGCCAGCAGCATCTCCCCTCCGAGGGAGCAGTACTTC.

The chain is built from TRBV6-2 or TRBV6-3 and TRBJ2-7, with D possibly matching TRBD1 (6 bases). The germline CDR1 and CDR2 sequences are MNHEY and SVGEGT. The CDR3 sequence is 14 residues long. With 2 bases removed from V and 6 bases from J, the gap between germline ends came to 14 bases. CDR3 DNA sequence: TGTGCCAGCAGTTACAGGGGGAACCTTCGCGAGCAGTACTTC. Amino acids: CASSYRGNLREQYF.

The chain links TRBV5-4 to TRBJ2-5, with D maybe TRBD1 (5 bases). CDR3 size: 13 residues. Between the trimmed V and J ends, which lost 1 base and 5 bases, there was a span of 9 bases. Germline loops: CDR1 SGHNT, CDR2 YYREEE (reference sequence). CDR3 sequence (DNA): TGTGCCAGCAGCTTGTCAGGGATGGAGACCCAGTACTTC. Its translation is CASSLSGMETQYF. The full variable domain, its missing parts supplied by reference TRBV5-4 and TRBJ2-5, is ETGVTQSPTHLIKTRGQQVTLRCSSQSGHNTVSWYQQALGQGPQFIFQYYREEENGRGNFPPRFSGLQFPNYSSELNVNALELDDSALYLCASSLSGMETQYFGPGTRLLVL.

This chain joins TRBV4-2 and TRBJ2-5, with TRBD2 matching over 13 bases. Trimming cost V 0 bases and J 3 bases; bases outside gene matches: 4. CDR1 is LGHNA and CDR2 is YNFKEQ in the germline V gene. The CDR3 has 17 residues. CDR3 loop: CASSQDIGTSGEETQYF. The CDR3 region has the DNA TGTGCCAGCAGCCAAGATATCGGGACTAGCGGGGAAGAGACCCAGTACTTC.

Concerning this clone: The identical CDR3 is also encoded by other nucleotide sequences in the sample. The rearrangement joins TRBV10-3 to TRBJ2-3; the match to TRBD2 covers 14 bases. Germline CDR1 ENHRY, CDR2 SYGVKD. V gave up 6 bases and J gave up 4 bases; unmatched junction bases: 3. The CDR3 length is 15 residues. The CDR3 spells CAISGTSGGPDTQYF. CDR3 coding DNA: TGTGCCATCAGCGGGACTAGCGGGGGACCAGATACGCAGTATTTT.

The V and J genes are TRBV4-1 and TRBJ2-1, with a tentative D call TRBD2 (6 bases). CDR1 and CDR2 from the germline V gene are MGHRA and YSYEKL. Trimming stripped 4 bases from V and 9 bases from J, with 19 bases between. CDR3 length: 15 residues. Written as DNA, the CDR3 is TGCGCCAGCAGCCGAGTTGGGTTGGGGGACTTTGAGCAGTTCTTC. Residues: CASSRVGLGDFEQFF.

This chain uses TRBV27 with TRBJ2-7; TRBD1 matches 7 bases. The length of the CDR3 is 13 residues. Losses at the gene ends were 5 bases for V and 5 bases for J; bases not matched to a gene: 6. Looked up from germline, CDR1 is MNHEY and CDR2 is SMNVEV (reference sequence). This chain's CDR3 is CASSPRQGHEQYF. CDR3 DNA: TGTGCCAGCAGTCCCCGACAGGGTCACGAGCAGTACTTC.

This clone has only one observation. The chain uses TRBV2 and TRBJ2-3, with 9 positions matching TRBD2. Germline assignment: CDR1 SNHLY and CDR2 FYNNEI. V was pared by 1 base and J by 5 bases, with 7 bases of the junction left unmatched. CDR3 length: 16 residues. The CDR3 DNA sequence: TGTGCCAGCAGTGAAGGCCTAGCGGGGCTCGGAGATACGCAGTATTTT. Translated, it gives CASSEGLAGLGDTQYF.

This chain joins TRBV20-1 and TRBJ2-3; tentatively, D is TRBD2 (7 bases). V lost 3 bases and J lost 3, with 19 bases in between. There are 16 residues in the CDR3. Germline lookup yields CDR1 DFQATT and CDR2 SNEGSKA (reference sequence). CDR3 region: CSASSYRGGGTDTQYF. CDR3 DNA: TGCAGTGCTAGTTCATATAGGGGGGGAGGGACAGATACGCAGTATTTT.

CDR3 residues: CASSAPGQSNEKLFF. DNA of the CDR3: TGTGCCAGCAGCGCACCGGGACAGAGTAATGAAAAACTGTTTTTT. The gene calls are TRBV9 and TRBJ1-4, with 7 nucleotides matching TRBD1. The V gene end was trimmed by 3 bases and the J gene end by 4 bases; junction bases not matched to a gene: 6. Germline CDR1 reads SGDLS; CDR2 reads YYNGEE. The length of the CDR3 is 15 residues.

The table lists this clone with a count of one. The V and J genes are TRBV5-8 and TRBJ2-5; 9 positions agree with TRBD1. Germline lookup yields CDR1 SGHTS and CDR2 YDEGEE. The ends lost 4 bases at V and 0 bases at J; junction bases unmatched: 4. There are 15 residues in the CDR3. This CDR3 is CASSKGTGYQETQYF. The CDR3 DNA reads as TGTGCCAGCAGCAAGGGGACAGGGTACCAAGAGACCCAGTACTTC.

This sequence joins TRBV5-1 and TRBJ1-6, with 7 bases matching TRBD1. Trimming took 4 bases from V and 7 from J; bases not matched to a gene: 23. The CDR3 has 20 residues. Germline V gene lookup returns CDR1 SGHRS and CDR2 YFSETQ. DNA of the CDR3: TGCGCCAGCAGCGCTAAACCCTCGGCAGGGGGGTTTGACGGGAATTCACCCCTCCACTTT. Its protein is CASSAKPSAGGFDGNSPLHF.

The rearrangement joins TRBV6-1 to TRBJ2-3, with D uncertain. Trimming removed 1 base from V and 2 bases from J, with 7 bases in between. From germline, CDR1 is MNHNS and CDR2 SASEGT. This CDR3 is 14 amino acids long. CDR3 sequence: CASSEVADTDTQYF. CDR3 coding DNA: TGTGCCAGCAGTGAAGTAGCAGACACAGATACGCAGTATTTT.

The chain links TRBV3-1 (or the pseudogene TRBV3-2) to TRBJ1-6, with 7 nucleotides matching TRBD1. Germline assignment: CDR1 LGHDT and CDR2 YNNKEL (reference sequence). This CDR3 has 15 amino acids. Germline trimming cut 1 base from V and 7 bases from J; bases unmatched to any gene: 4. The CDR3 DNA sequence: TGTGCCAGCAGCCAAGCAAGGACAGGAAATTCACCCCTCCACTTT. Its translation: CASSQARTGNSPLHF.

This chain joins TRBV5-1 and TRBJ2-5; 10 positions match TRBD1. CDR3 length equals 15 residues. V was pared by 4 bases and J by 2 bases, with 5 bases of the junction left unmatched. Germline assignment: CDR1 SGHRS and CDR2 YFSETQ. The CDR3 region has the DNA TGCGCCAGCAGCCCTCGGACAGGGGGGCAAGAGACCCAGTACTTC. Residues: CASSPRTGGQETQYF.

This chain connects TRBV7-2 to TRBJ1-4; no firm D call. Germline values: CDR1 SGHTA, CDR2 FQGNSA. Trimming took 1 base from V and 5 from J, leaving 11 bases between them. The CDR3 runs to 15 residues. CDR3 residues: CASSLVPGSNEKLFF. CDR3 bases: TGTGCCAGCAGCTTAGTCCCAGGCTCCAATGAAAAACTGTTTTTT.

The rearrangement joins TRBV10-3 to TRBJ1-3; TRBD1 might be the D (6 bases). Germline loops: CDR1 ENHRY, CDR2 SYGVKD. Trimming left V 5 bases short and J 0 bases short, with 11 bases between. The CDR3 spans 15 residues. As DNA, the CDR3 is TGTGCCATCAGTTCGGACAGTAGCTCTGGAAACACCATATATTTT. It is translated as CAISSDSSSGNTIYF.

The CDR3, as DNA: TGTGCCAGCAGCTCCCGCCCGGGGAGGGAAGAGACCCAGTACTTC. It translates to CASSSRPGREETQYF. The genes are TRBV7-2 and TRBJ2-5; 7 bases match TRBD2. V gave up 4 bases and J gave up 3 bases; unmatched junction bases: 8. The V gene's germline CDR1 is SGHTA and CDR2 FQGNSA. The CDR3 consists of 15 residues.

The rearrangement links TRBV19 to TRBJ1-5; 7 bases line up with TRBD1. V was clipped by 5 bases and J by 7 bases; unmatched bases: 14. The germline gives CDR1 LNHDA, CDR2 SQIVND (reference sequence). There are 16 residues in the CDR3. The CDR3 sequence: CASSLRTGPLLQPQHF. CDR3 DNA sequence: TGTGCCAGTAGTCTTCGGACAGGCCCCCTTTTACAGCCCCAGCATTTT.

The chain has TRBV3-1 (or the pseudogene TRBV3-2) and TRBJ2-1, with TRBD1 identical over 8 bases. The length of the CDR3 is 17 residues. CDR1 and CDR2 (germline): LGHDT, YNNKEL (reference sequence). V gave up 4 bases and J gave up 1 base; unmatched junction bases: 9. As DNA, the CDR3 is TGTGCCAGCAGCCCTCGACCCGGGACAGGATCCTACAATGAGCAGTTCTTC. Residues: CASSPRPGTGSYNEQFF.

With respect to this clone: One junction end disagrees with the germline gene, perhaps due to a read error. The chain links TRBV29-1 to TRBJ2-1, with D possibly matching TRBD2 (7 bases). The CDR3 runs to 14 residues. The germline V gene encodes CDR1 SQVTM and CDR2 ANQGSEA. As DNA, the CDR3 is TGCAGCGTTATCGGGGGGCGCTCCCACAATGAGCAGTTCTTC. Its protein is CSVIGGRSHNEQFF.

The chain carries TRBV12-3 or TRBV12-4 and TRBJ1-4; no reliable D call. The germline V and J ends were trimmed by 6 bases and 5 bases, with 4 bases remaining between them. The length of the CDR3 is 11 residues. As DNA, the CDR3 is TGTGCCAGCAGGTCGAATGAAAAACTGTTTTTT. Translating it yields CASRSNEKLFF.

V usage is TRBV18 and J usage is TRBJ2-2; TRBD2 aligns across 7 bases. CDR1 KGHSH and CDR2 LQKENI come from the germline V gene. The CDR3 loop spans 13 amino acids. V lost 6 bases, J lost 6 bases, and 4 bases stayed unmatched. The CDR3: CASSPAGAGELFF. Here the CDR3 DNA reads TGTGCCAGCTCTCCCGCGGGAGCCGGGGAGCTGTTTTTT.

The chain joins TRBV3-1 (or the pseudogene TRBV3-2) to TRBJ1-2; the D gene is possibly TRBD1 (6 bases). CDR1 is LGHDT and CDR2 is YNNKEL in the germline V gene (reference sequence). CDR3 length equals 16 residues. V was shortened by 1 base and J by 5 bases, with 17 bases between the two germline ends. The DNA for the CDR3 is TGTGCCAGCAGCCAAGTGGGCGTCAGGGGTATTTATGGCTACACCTTC. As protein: CASSQVGVRGIYGYTF.

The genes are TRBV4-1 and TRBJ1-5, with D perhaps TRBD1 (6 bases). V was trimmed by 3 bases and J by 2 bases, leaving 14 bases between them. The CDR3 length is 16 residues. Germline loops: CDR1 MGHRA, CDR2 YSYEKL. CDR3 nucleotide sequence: TGCGCCAGCAGCCACCCACAGGGAATTGGCAATCAGCCCCAGCATTTT. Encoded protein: CASSHPQGIGNQPQHF.

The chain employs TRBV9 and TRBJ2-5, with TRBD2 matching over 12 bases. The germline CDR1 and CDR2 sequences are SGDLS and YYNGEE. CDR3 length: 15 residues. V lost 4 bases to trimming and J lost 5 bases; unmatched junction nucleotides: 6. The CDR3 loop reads CASSPSGGAYETQYF. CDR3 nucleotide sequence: TGTGCCAGCAGCCCTAGCGGGGGGGCCTACGAGACCCAGTACTTC.

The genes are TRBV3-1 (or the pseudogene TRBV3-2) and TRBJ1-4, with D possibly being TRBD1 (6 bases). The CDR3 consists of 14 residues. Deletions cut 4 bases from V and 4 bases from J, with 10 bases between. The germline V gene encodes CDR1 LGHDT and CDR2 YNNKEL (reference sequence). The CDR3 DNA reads TGTGCCAGCAGCCCACAGGGATATAATGAAAAACTGTTTTTT. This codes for CASSPQGYNEKLFF.